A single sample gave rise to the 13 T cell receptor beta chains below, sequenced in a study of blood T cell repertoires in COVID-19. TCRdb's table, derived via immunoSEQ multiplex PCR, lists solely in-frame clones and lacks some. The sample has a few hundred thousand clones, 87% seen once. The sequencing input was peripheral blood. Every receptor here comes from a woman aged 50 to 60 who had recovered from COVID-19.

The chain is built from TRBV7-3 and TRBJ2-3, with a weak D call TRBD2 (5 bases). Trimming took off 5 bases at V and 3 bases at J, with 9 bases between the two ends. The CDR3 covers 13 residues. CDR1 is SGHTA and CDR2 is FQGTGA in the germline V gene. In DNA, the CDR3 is TGTGCCAGCAGCGGGAGCCGAACAGATACGCAGTATTTT. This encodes CASSGSRTDTQYF.

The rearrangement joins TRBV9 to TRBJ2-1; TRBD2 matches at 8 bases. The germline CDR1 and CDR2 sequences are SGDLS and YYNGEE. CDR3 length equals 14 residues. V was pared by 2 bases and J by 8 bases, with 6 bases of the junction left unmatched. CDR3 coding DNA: TGTGCCAGCAGCGTCTTAGCGGGGAGCCATGAGCAGTTCTTC. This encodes CASSVLAGSHEQFF.

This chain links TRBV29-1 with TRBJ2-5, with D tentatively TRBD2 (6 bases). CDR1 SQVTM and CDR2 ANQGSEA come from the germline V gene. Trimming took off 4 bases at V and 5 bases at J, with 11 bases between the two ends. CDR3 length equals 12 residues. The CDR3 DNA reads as TGCAGCGTTGGGGGGGTCATGGAGACCCAGTACTTC. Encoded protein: CSVGGVMETQYF.

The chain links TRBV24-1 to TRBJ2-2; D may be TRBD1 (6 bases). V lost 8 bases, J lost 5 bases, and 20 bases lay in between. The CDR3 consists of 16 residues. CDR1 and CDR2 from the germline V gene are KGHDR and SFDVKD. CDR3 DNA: TGTGCCACCACCGCAGGCAGGGGATCGAGGACCGGGGAGCTGTTTTTT. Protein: CATTAGRGSRTGELFF.

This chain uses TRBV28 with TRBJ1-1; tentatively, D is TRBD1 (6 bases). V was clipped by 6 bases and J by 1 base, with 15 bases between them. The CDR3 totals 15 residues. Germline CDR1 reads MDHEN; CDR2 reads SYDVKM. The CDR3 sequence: CASSIATGKNTEAFF. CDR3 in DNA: TGTGCCAGCAGCATCGCGACAGGTAAGAACACTGAAGCTTTCTTT.

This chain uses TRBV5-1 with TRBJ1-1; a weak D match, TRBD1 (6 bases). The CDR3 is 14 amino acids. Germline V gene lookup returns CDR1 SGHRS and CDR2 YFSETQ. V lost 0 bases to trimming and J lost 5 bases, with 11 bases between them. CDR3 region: CASSLGGPVTEAFF. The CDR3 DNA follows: TGCGCCAGCAGCTTGGGGGGGCCTGTGACTGAAGCTTTCTTT.

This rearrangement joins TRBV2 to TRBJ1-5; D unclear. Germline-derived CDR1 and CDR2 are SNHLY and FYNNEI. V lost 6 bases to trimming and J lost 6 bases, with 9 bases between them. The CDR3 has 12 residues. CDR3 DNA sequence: TGTGCCAGCAGCTCCAACAGTCAGCCCCAGCATTTT. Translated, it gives CASSSNSQPQHF. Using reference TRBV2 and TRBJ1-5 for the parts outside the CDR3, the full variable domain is EPEVTQTPSHQVTQMGQEVILRCVPISNHLYFYWYRQILGQKVEFLVSFYNNEISEKSEIFDDQFSVERPDGSNFTLKIRSTKLEDSAMYFCASSSNSQPQHFGDGTRLSIL.

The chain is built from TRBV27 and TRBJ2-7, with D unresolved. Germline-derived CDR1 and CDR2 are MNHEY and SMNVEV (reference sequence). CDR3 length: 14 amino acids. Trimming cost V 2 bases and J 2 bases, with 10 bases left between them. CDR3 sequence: CASSLHGQPYEQYF. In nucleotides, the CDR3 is TGTGCCAGCAGTTTACACGGTCAACCCTACGAGCAGTACTTC.

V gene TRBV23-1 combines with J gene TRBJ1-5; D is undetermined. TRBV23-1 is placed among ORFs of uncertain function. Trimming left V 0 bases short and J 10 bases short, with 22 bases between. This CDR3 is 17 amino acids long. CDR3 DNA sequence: TGCGCCAGCAGTCAATCATTTAAGGCAGTCGGGGTTCACCCCCAGCATTTT. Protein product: CASSQSFKAVGVHPQHF.

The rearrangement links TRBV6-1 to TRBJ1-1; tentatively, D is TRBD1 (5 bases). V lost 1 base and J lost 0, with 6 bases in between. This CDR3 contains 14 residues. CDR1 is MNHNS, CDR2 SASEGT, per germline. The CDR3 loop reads CASSEEQVNTEAFF. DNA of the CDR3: TGTGCCAGCAGTGAAGAACAGGTGAACACTGAAGCTTTCTTT.

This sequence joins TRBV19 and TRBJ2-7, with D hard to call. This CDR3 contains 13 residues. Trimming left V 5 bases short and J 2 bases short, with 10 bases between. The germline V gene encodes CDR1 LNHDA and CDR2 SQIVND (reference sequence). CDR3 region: CASSLQYTYEQYF. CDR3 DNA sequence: TGTGCCAGTAGTTTACAGTACACCTACGAGCAGTACTTC.

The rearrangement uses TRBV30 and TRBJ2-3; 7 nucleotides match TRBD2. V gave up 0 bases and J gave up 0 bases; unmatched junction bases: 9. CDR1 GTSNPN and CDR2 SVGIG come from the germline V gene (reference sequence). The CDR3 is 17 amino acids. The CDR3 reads CAWSVPPLAASTDTQYF. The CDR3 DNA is TGTGCCTGGAGTGTTCCCCCTCTAGCGGCAAGCACAGATACGCAGTATTTT.

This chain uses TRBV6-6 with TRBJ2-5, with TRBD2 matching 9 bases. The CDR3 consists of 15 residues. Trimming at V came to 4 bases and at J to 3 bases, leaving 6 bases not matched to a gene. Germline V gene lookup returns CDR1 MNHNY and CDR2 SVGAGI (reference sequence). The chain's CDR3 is CASSSHLAGKETQYF. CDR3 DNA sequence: TGTGCCAGCAGTTCTCACCTAGCGGGGAAAGAGACCCAGTACTTC.